This TCR beta chain was sequenced for a study of blood T cells in healthy people across ages. In germline, CDR1 is SGHTA, CDR2 FQGNSA. V was shortened by 7 bases and J by 0 bases, with 11 bases between the two germline ends. The CDR3 runs 14 residues. The study, taken as a whole, reports: Diversity was higher, and naive CD4+ cells more numerous, in long-lived donors than in aged donors.

A note on this clonotype: Its antigen is currently unknown.

A second about 6 to 12 cycle PCR used barcoded and J-beta primers. MiXCR, applied by TCRdb to the 5' RACE reads, yields one record per CDR3 protein. The table shows over 600,000 distinct CDR3 sequences, with around half occurring only once. Each individual donor underwent a draw of ten milliliters of peripheral blood. This sequence was found in a man older than 75 in good health. Sequencing was performed on blood. V is TRBV7-2 and J is TRBJ2-3; D unresolved. The CDR3 coding sequence is TGTGCCAGCACTCCCCTGACGAGCACAGATACGCAGTATTTT. It yields the protein CASTPLTSTDTQYF.